The 25 T cell receptor beta chains below come from one sample, sequenced in a study of blood T cells in healthy people across ages. Through a sample-barcoded 5' primer and a J-beta primer mix, a second PCR was run for about 6 to 11 cycles. TCRdb re-called the 5' RACE reads through MiXCR, storing one row per CDR3 protein. The sample has about 540,000 distinct CDR3 sequences, about 25% seen once. These same data were also listed under a study on T cells of mothers and their children.

Specimen: blood. The receptors shown here come from a boy between 10 and 17 years old in good health.

The chain couples TRBV20-1 to TRBJ1-1, with D tentatively TRBD1 (6 bases). Germline assignment: CDR1 DFQATT and CDR2 SNEGSKA (reference sequence). The CDR3 has 13 residues. CDR3 nucleotide sequence: TGCAGCGCCCCCGGGACACTGAACACTGAAGCTTTCTTT. Its protein is CSAPGTLNTEAFF.

The CDR3 region has the DNA TGCAGTGCTAGACCGACTAGCGGGAGCCCAGGCATCAATGAGCAGTTCTTC. Its translation: CSARPTSGSPGINEQFF. The rearrangement links TRBV20-1 to TRBJ2-5, with 12 bases matching TRBD2. The end of the DNA aligns better with TRBJ2-1, so the J call may be wrong. The germline V gene has CDR1 DFQATT and CDR2 SNEGSKA (reference sequence). The CDR3 sequence is 17 residues long.

This clonotype was seen a handful of times. The gene calls are TRBV4-3 and TRBJ1-2; D not resolved. The germline gives CDR1 LGHNA, CDR2 YSLEER. The CDR3 covers 16 residues. Trimming shortened V by 0 bases and J by 1 base, and 12 bases separated the two germline ends. For the CDR3, the DNA is TGCGCCAGCAGCCAAGATTATACCGGGTTTAACTATGGCTACACCTTC. Protein product: CASSQDYTGFNYGYTF.

The chain is built from TRBV4-3 and TRBJ2-1; 8 nucleotides line up with TRBD2. CDR3 length equals 19 residues. The V gene's germline CDR1 is LGHNA and CDR2 YSLEER. V gave up 1 base and J gave up 3 bases; unmatched junction bases: 14. CDR3 nucleotides: TGCGCCAGCAGCCAAGGACGGAGGAGGGCTAGCGGGCGCTACAATGAGCAGTTCTTC. Protein: CASSQGRRRASGRYNEQFF.

CDR3 bases: TGTGCCAGCAGCCAAGCCGGGAACTCATACGAGCAGTACTTC. This gives the protein CASSQAGNSYEQYF. The rearrangement links TRBV4-2 to TRBJ2-7; D possibly corresponds to TRBD2 (5 bases). Per germline, CDR1 LGHNA and CDR2 YNFKEQ. This CDR3 spans 14 amino acids. V shed 1 base and J shed 4 bases, with 11 bases lying between them.

There are a few counts of this clonotype. The V call is TRBV20-1, the J call TRBJ2-5; D uncertain. Trimming shortened V by 3 bases and J by 10 bases, and 6 bases separated the two germline ends. The CDR3 length is 9 residues. Germline V gene sequence: CDR1 DFQATT, CDR2 SNEGSKA (reference sequence). The CDR3 is CSASLGQYF. The CDR3 nucleotides are TGCAGTGCTAGTTTGGGCCAGTACTTC.

The chain carries TRBV5-1 and TRBJ2-5; 11 bases line up with TRBD2. V lost 2 bases to trimming and J lost 1 base; unmatched junction nucleotides: 4. The CDR3 consists of 16 residues. Germline CDR1 and CDR2: SGHRS and YFSETQ. The CDR3: CASSFLLAGGQETQYF. The CDR3 DNA sequence: TGCGCCAGCAGCTTCCTGCTAGCGGGGGGCCAAGAGACCCAGTACTTC.

The chain carries TRBV6-2 or TRBV6-3 and TRBJ2-7; TRBD1 matches 9 bases. Per the germline V gene, CDR1 is MNHEY and CDR2 is SVGEGT. V lost 6 bases to trimming and J lost 5 bases; unmatched junction nucleotides: 2. The CDR3 contains 12 residues. The CDR3 coding sequence is TGTGCCAGCAGGAGGGACAGGGACGAGCAGTACTTC. This translates into CASRRDRDEQYF.

In this sample, this clonotype turned up a few times. V and J are TRBV11-2 and TRBJ2-5; possibly TRBD1 for D (5 bases). The J call may not be correct, given that the DNA end is closer to TRBJ2-1. CDR3 length: 12 residues. The germline gives CDR1 SGHAT, CDR2 FQNNGV. CDR3 in amino acids: CASSSSKGPQFF. The DNA for the CDR3 is TGTGCCAGCAGCTCTTCCAAGGGGCCTCAGTTCTTC.

The genes are TRBV27 and TRBJ1-2; tentatively, D is TRBD1 (6 bases). The V gene's germline CDR1 is MNHEY and CDR2 SMNVEV (reference sequence). The CDR3 extends over 16 amino acids. With 2 bases removed from V and 4 bases from J, the gap between germline ends came to 17 bases. CDR3 bases: TGTGCCAGCAGTTTACGGGGCGGGGGCGAATTCTATGGCTACACCTTC. Protein sequence: CASSLRGGGEFYGYTF.

This clonotype was counted a few times. The V call is TRBV28, the J call TRBJ1-4; 7 positions agree with TRBD1. The trim removed 8 bases at V and 5 bases at J, leaving 5 bases unmatched. The CDR3 length is 13 residues. Germline CDR1 is MDHEN and CDR2 is SYDVKM. The CDR3 nucleotides read TGTGCCAGCTCCCCAGGGGGAAATGAAAAACTGTTTTTT. This codes for CASSPGGNEKLFF.

The chain joins TRBV20-1 to TRBJ1-5; maybe TRBD1 (6 bases). The CDR3 is 17 residues long. The V end lost 1 base, the J end lost 0 bases, and 16 bases lay between the germline ends. Germline CDR1 and CDR2: DFQATT and SNEGSKA (reference sequence). As DNA, the CDR3 is TGCAGTGCTAGAGCCCCGCGGGGGGGGCCTAGCAATCAGCCCCAGCATTTT. This sequence encodes CSARAPRGGPSNQPQHF.

The table lists this clonotype with a few counts. The chain has TRBV9 and TRBJ2-1, with 9 bases aligning to TRBD2. This CDR3 has 15 residues. V was clipped by 0 bases and J by 3 bases; unmatched bases: 1. Germline V gene sequence: CDR1 SGDLS, CDR2 YYNGEE. In DNA, the CDR3 is TGTGCCAGCAGCGTAGTTAGCGGGGGCTACAATGAGCAGTTCTTC. Translation: CASSVVSGGYNEQFF.

In DNA form, the CDR3 reads TGTGCCAGCAGTTCTCCGTCGGATTCACCCCTCCACTTT. Protein sequence: CASSSPSDSPLHF. The chain carries TRBV28 and TRBJ1-6; D is unresolved. V lost 4 bases and J lost 8, with 9 bases in between. This CDR3 is 13 amino acids long. Germline V gene sequence: CDR1 MDHEN, CDR2 SYDVKM.

The sample holds a few counts of this clonotype. The junction departs from germline at one end; a sequencing error may be responsible. This chain links TRBV10-3 with TRBJ2-7; possibly TRBD1 for D (6 bases). From germline, CDR1 is ENHRY and CDR2 SYGVKD. The CDR3 is made up of 12 amino acids. DNA of the CDR3: TGTGCCATCAGTGAGGGGGGCCACGAGCAGCACTTC. Its protein product is CAISEGGHEQHF.

This clonotype was seen only a few times. Since a much larger clone is just one base distant, this may be a read error. V is TRBV4-1 and J is TRBJ2-7; 14 nucleotides match TRBD2. CDR3 length equals 16 residues. Germline CDR1 reads MGHRA; CDR2 reads YSYEKL. CDR3 DNA: TGCGCCAGCAGCGGTGGGACTAGCGGGAGTTTCCACGAGCAGCACTTC. Translating gives CASSGGTSGSFHEQHF.

This clonotype was seen a handful of times. The V call is TRBV28, the J call TRBJ2-7; TRBD2 matches at 10 bases. After removal of 6 bases from V and 3 bases from J, the junction contained 5 bases not matched to a gene. The CDR3 totals 14 residues. Germline V gives CDR1 MDHEN, CDR2 SYDVKM. CDR3 protein: CASRWTSGYYEQYF. The CDR3, as DNA: TGTGCCAGCAGGTGGACTAGCGGATACTACGAGCAGTACTTC.

CDR3: CASSQGWEMNTEAFF. In DNA, the CDR3 is TGCGCCAGCAGCCAAGGCTGGGAAATGAACACTGAAGCTTTCTTT. This rearrangement joins TRBV4-1 to TRBJ1-1, with D uncertain. The CDR3 runs to 15 residues. Germline V gene lookup returns CDR1 MGHRA and CDR2 YSYEKL. Trimming took 1 base from V and 0 from J, leaving 9 bases between them.

This clonotype was counted many times. The chain recombines TRBV7-2 with TRBJ2-5, with TRBD2 matching over 8 bases. The J call may be wrong; the DNA end is better matched by TRBJ2-1. This CDR3 has 15 amino acids. Germline V gene sequence: CDR1 SGHTA, CDR2 FQGNSA. CDR3 loop: CASSFGGGTEDEQFF. The CDR3 bases are TGTGCCAGCAGCTTTGGCGGGGGGACGGAGGATGAGCAGTTCTTC.

The rearrangement uses TRBV9 and TRBJ2-2, with D uncertain. Germline V gene sequence: CDR1 SGDLS, CDR2 YYNGEE. CDR3 length equals 17 residues. V was pared by 2 bases and J by 0 bases, with 14 bases between. As DNA, the CDR3 is TGTGCCAGCAGCGTTCCGGCCACCGCCCCGAACACCGGGGAGCTGTTTTTT. Translated: CASSVPATAPNTGELFF.

V is TRBV21-1 and J is TRBJ2-1; the table names TRBD1, a call not compared with the DNA. TRBV21-1 is reported as a pseudogene. This CDR3 has 15 amino acids. DNA of the CDR3: TGTGCCAGCAGCAAGGAATCTTACCGGACAGAACGCCAGTTCTTC. It is translated as CASSKESYRTERQFF.

Points on this clonotype: The CDR3 end shows no conserved phenylalanine or tryptophan, and so a read error is likely. The chain is built from TRBV29-1 and TRBJ1-2; weak D call: TRBD1 (5 bases). Between the trimmed V and J ends, which lost 5 bases and 4 bases, there was a span of 11 bases. The CDR3 runs to 12 residues. CDR1 is SQVTM and CDR2 is ANQGSEA in the germline V gene. This CDR3 is CSVLKGSYGYTV. The DNA of the CDR3 is TGCAGCGTTTTAAAGGGGTCCTATGGCTACACCGTC.

The genes are TRBV4-2 and TRBJ1-4; weak D call: TRBD1 (6 bases). V was clipped by 5 bases and J by 6 bases, with 16 bases between them. The germline CDR1 and CDR2 sequences are LGHNA and YNFKEQ. The CDR3 extends over 15 amino acids. The CDR3 protein is CASSAQGSEYEKLFF. The CDR3 DNA reads TGTGCCAGCAGCGCTCAGGGGAGCGAATATGAAAAACTGTTTTTT.

Only a few counts were recorded for this clonotype. The rearrangement uses TRBV7-8 and TRBJ2-7, with D unresolved. The CDR3 covers 15 residues. The germline V and J ends were trimmed by 1 base and 2 bases, with 12 bases remaining between them. The germline CDR1 and CDR2 sequences are SGHVS and FQNEAQ. The DNA of the CDR3 is TGTGCCAGCAGCTTAGAAAGAGTTCCCCCCTACGAGCAGTACTTC. This sequence encodes CASSLERVPPYEQYF.

This clonotype was picked up a small number of times. J is TRBJ2-5 and V is TRBV4-3, with D tentatively TRBD1 or TRBD2 (5 bases each). The germline V and J ends were trimmed by 2 bases and 4 bases, with 11 bases remaining between them. This CDR3 comprises 14 residues. Per the germline V gene, CDR1 is LGHNA and CDR2 is YSLEER. The chain's CDR3 is CASSQNYGGETQYF. The CDR3, as DNA: TGCGCCAGCAGCCAAAATTATGGGGGAGAGACCCAGTACTTC.